This T cell receptor (beta chain) was documented in a study of T cells in Graves' hyperthyroidism and ophthalmopathy. TCR beta CDR3 sequences were amplified from RNA transcripts. The HTBI set primed first-round TCR CDR3 RT-PCR. TCRdb reprocessed the multiplex PCR reads with MiXCR, giving one entry per CDR3 protein. The repertoire has around 580,000 distinct CDR3 sequences, approximately 15% of them found once; the top ten carry around 19%. The V gene's germline CDR1 is KGHSH and CDR2 LQKENI. The CDR3 spans 13 residues. The V and J ends lost 2 bases and 7 bases, in that order; junction bases with no gene match: 2. Ten or more counts support this clonotype. A patient was excluded if there was uncontrolled infection, other autoimmune disease, pregnancy or lactation.

V gene TRBV18 combines with J gene TRBJ2-1; TRBD2 matches 7 bases. The sequence was collected from a woman aged 18-30 years with Graves' hyperthyroidism. The sequencing sample was made of blood. CDR3 loop: CASSPGAGNEQFF. The CDR3 nucleotides are TGTGCCAGCTCACCAGGAGCGGGGAATGAGCAGTTCTTC.